This T cell receptor beta chain was retrieved from a study of T cell responses to AZD1222 COVID-19 vaccine. Study-wide points: It should be noted that donors were predominantly white British and more often female, and clonal diversity was possibly underestimated. Spike-wide vaccine-associated CD4 TCRs dominated at 160-218 and 743-854. Without day 14 samples, only post-peak T cell repertoires were studied.

Using immunoSEQ multiplex PCR, the repertoire was profiled, and TCRdb retains in-frame clones only, with some absent. The sample consists of approximately 100,000 clones, about 88% of them appearing once. CDR1 is SGDLS and CDR2 is YYNGEE in the germline V gene. This CDR3 comprises 17 residues. The germline V and J ends were trimmed by 4 bases and 0 bases, with 14 bases remaining between them. With respect to this clone: Its cognate antigen is unknown.

The genes are TRBV9 and TRBJ1-6; D is unclear. This material consisted of peripheral blood, taken on day 0 of AZD1222 vaccination. The sequence was obtained from an adult in good health. The CDR3 DNA follows: TGTGCCAGCAGCCCCCGGGCAAGCAGCTCCTATAATTCACCCCTCCACTTT. Protein product: CASSPRASSSYNSPLHF. Using reference TRBV9 and TRBJ1-6 for the parts outside the CDR3, the full variable domain is DSGVTQTPKHLITATGQRVTLRCSPRSGDLSVYWYQQSLDQGLQFLIQYYNGEERAKGNILERFSAQQFPDLHSELNLSSLELGDSALYFCASSPRASSSYNSPLHFGNGTRLTVT.